The entry below describes one T cell receptor beta chain. The antigen remains unidentified. This sample was taken from a study of cytomegalovirus exposure and HLA in healthy donors. About the research overall: Early on, a data release was issued that held about 85 million unique TCRs from HLA-typed donors.

General study findings and limits: A missense variant in DCLRE1C was later tied to TCR beta V- and J-gene trimming.

Donors were ostensibly healthy at sampling, although undocumented immune exposures were probable. PCR primers comprised 60 Vbeta and 13 Jbeta primers. Measured with immunoSEQ multiplex PCR; TCRdb has only the in-frame clones, and not every one. This sample has fewer than 200,000 clones, with over 75% found just once. This CDR3 region has 13 residues. Germline values: CDR1 MNHNS, CDR2 SASEGT. The V segment lost 8 bases and the J segment 1 base; nucleotides outside the gene matches: 4. Sequenced material: PBMCs. The chain recombines TRBV6-1 with TRBJ2-7, with TRBD1 identical over 8 bases. The source is a man aged 55-75 years in good health and CMV-seronegative. CDR3 coding DNA: TGTGCCAGCGACAGGGGAAGATCCTACGAGCAGTACTTC. Translation: CASDRGRSYEQYF.